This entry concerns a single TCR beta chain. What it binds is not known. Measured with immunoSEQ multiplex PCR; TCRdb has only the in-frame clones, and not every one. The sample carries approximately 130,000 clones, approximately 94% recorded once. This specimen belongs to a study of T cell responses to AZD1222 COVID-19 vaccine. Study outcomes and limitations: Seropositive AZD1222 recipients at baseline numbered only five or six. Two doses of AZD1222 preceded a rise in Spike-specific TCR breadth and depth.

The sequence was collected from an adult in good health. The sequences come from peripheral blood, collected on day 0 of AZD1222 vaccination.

The CDR3 loop is CAWSSSGFGNTIYF. The CDR3 DNA reads as TGTGCCTGGAGCAGCTCGGGGTTTGGGAACACCATATATTTT. The chain recombines TRBV30 with TRBJ1-3; D unresolved. V gave up 3 bases and J gave up 7 bases, with 16 bases separating them. Germline CDR1 GTSNPN, CDR2 SVGIG (reference sequence). The CDR3 runs to 14 residues.